What follows is one T cell receptor (beta chain) and its context. In this sample, this clone turned up once. Its antigen is not yet known. Per-nucleotide qualities are absent, and no much larger clonotype sits a single base away. The sample comes from a study of T cell repertoires in ileal Crohn's disease (dated 2019 in TCRdb). In the study overall: Median disease duration was about eight years, and around 40% of patients were identified as active smokers at the time of surgery. Every patient underwent surgery because of a complication, which was stricturing disease in roughly 60% and penetrating disease in approximately 40%. Roughly half of the patients were given postoperative therapy, with about a dozen receiving thiopurines and some 19 receiving anti-TNF agents. TCR repertoire analysis was done in 55 to 70 Crohn's disease patients from a prospective multicentre cohort. The study ran alongside a multicentre cohort designed to identify predictors of early endoscopic recurrence after ileocolonic resection. A Rutgeerts score higher than i0 was the definition used for endoscopic postoperative recurrence. A total of 170 or so mucosal samples from around 57 patients were sequenced, collected from several sites on the surgical specimen and at postoperative endoscopy. Broader findings and caveats from the paper: Higher high-frequency clone percentages at surgery were associated with endoscopic recurrence; all patients with clonality above 26.8% (18/57) had recurrence. Only a subgroup of patients, of unstated size, had mucosal CD4 and CD8 T cells sorted and sequenced. More high-frequency clones were carried by sorted CD8 T cells than by CD4 T cells, suggesting that mucosal expansions were mainly CD8. Patients who were active smokers at surgery had a significantly higher proportion of clonal expansions than non-smokers (approximately 26% vs 17%, p=0.02).

Five hundred nanograms of biopsy DNA per sample were submitted for commercial TCRB immunosequencing. A two-step, amplification bias-controlled multiplex PCR was used by Adaptive Biotechnology to amplify CDR3 regions from genomic DNA. In the first PCR, primers covered every V and J gene segment, and in the second PCR, barcodes and Illumina adapters were added. CDR3 libraries were sequenced using an Illumina instrument. Processing in the source paper ran as follows. Analysis combined the vendor-provided pipelines with custom analysis of raw data in R/Bioconductor under R version 3.3.0. Clonality, which ranges from 0 to 1, was calculated as the inverse of the normalised Shannon entropy across all productive clones. High-frequency clones were defined as the repertoire share of the top 100 clones, retaining only clones passing a 95% confidence test. The Simpson index measured repertoire diversity, and the Morisita-Horn index measured overlap between samples. This immuneACCESS table, as held by TCRdb, lists in-frame sequences with V and J called but not all clones. Of the missing ones, under half trace to an unresolved V gene in checked studies; the others have no known cause. D and trimming come from the DNA, and the V and J calls and clone size come from that table. This sample holds 13,000 to 15,000 clones; around two thirds were observed only once. The ten most abundant clones make up around 6.4% of the sample.

A distance of 19 bases separates the germline ends of V and J, which lose 2 bases and 2 bases respectively. The CDR3, cysteine through phenylalanine, is 17 amino acids long. The DNA shown is the 51-base CDR3, in frame from base 1. The germline V gene specifies SGHVS as CDR1 and FNYEAQ as CDR2. Adults with ileal or ileocolonic Crohn's disease and an indication for ileocolonic resection were eligible for inclusion. Whole ileal mucosal biopsies were kept frozen at -80 degrees C prior to DNA extraction. Genomic DNA was extracted from frozen whole biopsies with a TRizol-based method and quantified on a NanoDrop 2000 spectrophotometer.

This chain joins TRBV7-6 to TRBJ2-7; 6 matching bases give a weak D call of TRBD2. The source of this sequence is an adult with Crohn's disease. Material: ileal tissue. The sequenced DNA is TGTGCCAGCAGCTTAAACGGGCGGGACTCATTAGCCTACGAGCAGTACTTC. It translates to CASSLNGRDSLAYEQYF.